This passage covers 11 T cell receptor beta chains from one sample sequenced in a study of cytomegalovirus exposure and HLA in healthy donors. With 60 Vbeta and 13 Jbeta primers, the PCR was carried out. Method: immunoSEQ multiplex PCR; TCRdb's copy keeps in-frame clones and lacks some. Of around 150,000 clones listed, roughly 83% are singletons. Sequencing was done on a sample of PBMCs. Receptors were obtained from a woman aged 18-29 years in good health and CMV-seronegative.

V usage is TRBV5-1 and J usage is TRBJ1-4; D remains unclear. The CDR3 spans 15 residues. CDR1 SGHRS and CDR2 YFSETQ come from the germline V gene. Between the trimmed V and J ends, which lost 6 bases and 0 bases, there was a span of 12 bases. CDR3 in DNA: TGCGCCAGCACCCCGTACACCGCAACTAATGAAAAACTGTTTTTT. It specifies CASTPYTATNEKLFF.

The chain carries TRBV7-9 and TRBJ1-2, with 7 nucleotides matching TRBD1. J was trimmed by 4 bases and V by 10 bases; bases with no gene match: 3. Germline V gene lookup returns CDR1 SEHNR and CDR2 FQNEAQ (reference sequence). The CDR3 sequence is 11 residues long. CDR3 DNA: TGTGCCACCACAGGGGCCTATGGCTACACCTTC. Residues: CATTGAYGYTF.

CDR3 sequence (DNA): TGTGCCAGCAGCTTTCCCCAGGGTGTGAGCTATGGCTACACCTTC. This sequence encodes CASSFPQGVSYGYTF. The V and J genes are TRBV7-9 and TRBJ1-2; possible D gene TRBD1, 5 bases. The V end lost 3 bases, the J end lost 4 bases, and 15 bases lay between the germline ends. The CDR3 contains 15 residues. From germline, CDR1 is SEHNR and CDR2 FQNEAQ (reference sequence). Complete variable domain (other parts from reference TRBV7-9 and TRBJ1-2): DTGVSQNPRHKITKRGQNVTFRCDPISEHNRLYWYRQTLGQGPEFLTYFQNEAQLEKSRLLSDRFSAERPKGSFSTLEIQRTEQGDSAMYLCASSFPQGVSYGYTFGSGTRLTVV.

This clone was observed once. The chain combines TRBV6-1 with TRBJ1-4; D call uncertain. The CDR3 sequence is 16 residues long. V was cut by 4 bases and J by 0 bases, with 12 bases left in between. Germline V gives CDR1 MNHNS, CDR2 SASEGT. The CDR3 sequence is CASSGAVSATNEKLFF. For the CDR3, the DNA is TGTGCCAGCAGTGGGGCAGTCTCGGCAACTAATGAAAAACTGTTTTTT.

To note about this clone: The identical CDR3 is also encoded by other nucleotide sequences in the sample. The chain combines TRBV10-1 with TRBJ1-2; D not resolved. V lost 0 bases and J lost 4, with 6 bases in between. CDR1 and CDR2 (germline): WNHNN, SYGVQD (reference sequence). The CDR3 is 13 amino acids. Here the CDR3 reads CASSESGSYGYTF. For the CDR3, the DNA is TGCGCCAGCAGTGAGTCGGGCAGCTATGGCTACACCTTC.

The genes are TRBV5-5 and TRBJ2-7; 7 bases are shared with TRBD1. The CDR3 is 17 residues long. The ends lost 0 bases at V and 6 bases at J; junction bases unmatched: 15. From germline, CDR1 is SGHKS and CDR2 YYEKEE (reference sequence). In nucleotides, the CDR3 is TGTGCCAGCAGCTTGGTTCTTTCCATCGACAGGGTGGGCGAGCAGTACTTC. Translating gives CASSLVLSIDRVGEQYF. Complete variable domain (other parts from reference TRBV5-5 and TRBJ2-7): DAGVTQSPTHLIKTRGQQVTLRCSPISGHKSVSWYQQVLGQGPQFIFQYYEKEERGRGNFPDRFSARQFPNYSSELNVNALLLGDSALYLCASSLVLSIDRVGEQYFGPGTRLTVT.

The chain employs TRBV6-1 and TRBJ1-1, with D perhaps TRBD1 (6 bases). Germline assignment: CDR1 MNHNS and CDR2 SASEGT. The CDR3 runs 11 residues. Trimming removed 5 bases at V and 14 bases at J, with 15 bases between. The CDR3 sequence is CASSFGGAGFF. CDR3 DNA: TGTGCCAGCAGTTTTGGGGGCGCCGGATTCTTT.

V and J are TRBV28 and TRBJ2-7; TRBD1 matches at 9 bases. CDR3 length: 14 amino acids. CDR1 is MDHEN, CDR2 SYDVKM, per germline. Unmatched junction bases numbered 3, after V lost 3 bases and J lost 3 bases. The chain's CDR3 is CASSFLGQGYEQYF. CDR3 coding DNA: TGTGCCAGCAGTTTTTTGGGACAGGGCTACGAGCAGTACTTC.

The chain uses TRBV10-1 and TRBJ2-5; 7 bases agree with TRBD2. Losses at the gene ends were 4 bases for V and 4 bases for J; bases not matched to a gene: 12. Germline V gene data show CDR1 as WNHNN and CDR2 as SYGVQD (reference sequence). The CDR3 runs 16 residues. The DNA of the CDR3 is TGCGCCAGCAGTGGTATGGGTTCGGGGGGTCGAGAGACCCAGTACTTC. It codes for CASSGMGSGGRETQYF.

The J gene is TRBJ1-2, the V gene TRBV30, with 9 bases identical to TRBD1. The CDR3 is 23 residues long. V shed 5 bases and J 4 bases; nucleotides not matched to a gene: 35. CDR1 and CDR2 from the germline V gene are GTSNPN and SVGIG (reference sequence). CDR3 region: CAWRRRLPSTGGKYEGGFYGYTF. CDR3 sequence (DNA): TGTGCCTGGCGGAGAAGGCTCCCTTCAACAGGGGGCAAGTATGAGGGGGGGTTCTATGGCTACACCTTC.

The chain combines TRBV6-5 with TRBJ2-7, with a tentative D call TRBD1 (5 bases). Germline lookup yields CDR1 MNHEY and CDR2 SVGAGI. This CDR3 is built from 13 residues. V lost 0 bases and J lost 2, with 5 bases in between. The CDR3 DNA sequence: TGTGCCAGCAGTTACTCGACAGCCTACGAGCAGTACTTC. Residues: CASSYSTAYEQYF.